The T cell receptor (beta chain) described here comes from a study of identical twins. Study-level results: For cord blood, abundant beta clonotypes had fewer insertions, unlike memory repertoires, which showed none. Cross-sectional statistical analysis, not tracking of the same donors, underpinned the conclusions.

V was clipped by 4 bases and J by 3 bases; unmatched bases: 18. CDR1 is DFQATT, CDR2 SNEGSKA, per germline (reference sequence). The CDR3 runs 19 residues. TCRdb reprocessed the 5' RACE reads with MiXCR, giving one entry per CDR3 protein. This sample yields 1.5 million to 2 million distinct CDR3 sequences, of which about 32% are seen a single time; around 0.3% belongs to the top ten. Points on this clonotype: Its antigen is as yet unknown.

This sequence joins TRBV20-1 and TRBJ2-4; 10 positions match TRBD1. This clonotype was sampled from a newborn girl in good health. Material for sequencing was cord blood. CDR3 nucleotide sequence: TGCAGTGCTATGACTCCGGGACAGGGGTGGCAGGACTACAAAAACATTCAGTACTTC. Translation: CSAMTPGQGWQDYKNIQYF.